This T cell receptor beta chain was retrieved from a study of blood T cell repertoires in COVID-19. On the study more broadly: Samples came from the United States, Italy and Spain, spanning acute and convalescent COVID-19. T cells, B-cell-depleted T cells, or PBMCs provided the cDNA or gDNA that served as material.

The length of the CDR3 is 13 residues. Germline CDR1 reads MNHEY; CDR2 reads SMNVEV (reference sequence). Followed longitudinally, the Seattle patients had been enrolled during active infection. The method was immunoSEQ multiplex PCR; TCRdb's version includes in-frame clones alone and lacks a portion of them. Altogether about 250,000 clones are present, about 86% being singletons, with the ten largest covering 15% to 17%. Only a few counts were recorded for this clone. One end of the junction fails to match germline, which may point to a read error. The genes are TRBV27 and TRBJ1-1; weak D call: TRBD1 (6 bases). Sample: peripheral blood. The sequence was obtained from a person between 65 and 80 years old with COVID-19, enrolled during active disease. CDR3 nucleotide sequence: TGTGCCAGCAGTATATCAGGGGATACTGAAGCTTTCTTT. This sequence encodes CASSISGDTEAFF.